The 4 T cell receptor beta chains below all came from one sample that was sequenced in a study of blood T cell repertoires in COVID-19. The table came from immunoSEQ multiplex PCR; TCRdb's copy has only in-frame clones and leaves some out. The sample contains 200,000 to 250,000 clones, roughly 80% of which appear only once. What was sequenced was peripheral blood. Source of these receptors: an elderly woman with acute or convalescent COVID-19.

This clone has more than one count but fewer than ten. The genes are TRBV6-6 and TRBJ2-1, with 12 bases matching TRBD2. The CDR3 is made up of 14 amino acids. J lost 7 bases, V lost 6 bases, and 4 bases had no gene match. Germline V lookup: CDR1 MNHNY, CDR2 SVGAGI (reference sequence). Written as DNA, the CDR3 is TGTGCCAGCAGACCCACTAGCGGGAGGAATGAGCAGTTCTTC. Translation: CASRPTSGRNEQFF.

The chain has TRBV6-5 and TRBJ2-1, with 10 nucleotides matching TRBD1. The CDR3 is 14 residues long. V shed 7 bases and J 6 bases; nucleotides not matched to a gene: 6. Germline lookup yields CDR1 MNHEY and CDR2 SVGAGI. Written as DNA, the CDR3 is TGTGCCAGCAATCCGGGACAGGGGCGCAATGAGCAGTTCTTC. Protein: CASNPGQGRNEQFF.

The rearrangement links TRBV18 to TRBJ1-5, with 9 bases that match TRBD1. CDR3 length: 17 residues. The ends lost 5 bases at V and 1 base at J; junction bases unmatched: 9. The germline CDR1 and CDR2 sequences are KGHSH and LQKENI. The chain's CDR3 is CASSNQDRGKSNQPQHF. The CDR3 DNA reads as TGTGCCAGCTCAAACCAGGACAGGGGCAAGAGCAATCAGCCCCAGCATTTT.

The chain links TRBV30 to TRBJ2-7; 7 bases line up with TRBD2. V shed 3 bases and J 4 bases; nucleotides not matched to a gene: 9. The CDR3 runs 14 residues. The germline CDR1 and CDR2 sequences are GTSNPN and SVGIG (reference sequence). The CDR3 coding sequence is TGTGCCTGGAGCCGAGGACTAGTCGGGTACGAGCAGTACTTC. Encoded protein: CAWSRGLVGYEQYF.